This T cell receptor (beta chain) derives from a study of blood T cell repertoires in COVID-19 (dated by TCRdb to 2019 to 2021). As for the study more broadly: Samples from collaborators originated in the United States, Italy and Spain and spanned both the acute and convalescent phases of COVID-19. A freely available public database, intended as a resource for researchers studying the immune response to SARS-CoV-2, is where the repertoires were released. The material from the prospective study consisted of cDNA or gDNA derived from T cells, B-cell-depleted T cells, or PBMCs. Subjects who had been exposed to COVID-19, were actively infected with it, or had recovered from it provided the deeply sampled blood TCRbeta repertoires that made up the dataset. Where HLA class I and class II types were available, the types were taken from metadata supplied by the sample provider, not from assay-based typing. The sample metadata nearly always contained a de-identified subject ID, COVID-19 status, age in years and sex. Samples came from the ongoing ImmuneRACE study (first 160 participants) plus 1,254 subjects from 6 global collaborators.

The collaborating institutions used their own protocols to collect whole blood in K2EDTA tubes. For TCRbeta analysis, collaborators shipped samples in one of three forms: frozen whole blood, isolated PBMCs, or DNA extracted from either of those sample types. TCRbeta CDR3 regions were amplified from genomic DNA using the immunoSEQ Assay, a bias-controlled multiplex PCR. Regarding the original processing steps: The number of nucleated cells in each sample was estimated by amplification of reference gene primers within the assay. To quantify the absolute abundance of each unique TCRbeta CDR3 rearrangement, sequence reads were collapsed and filtered. For each sample, productive Simpson clonality was calculated as the square root of Simpson's diversity index over productive rearrangements. The clones in this table, taken by TCRdb from immuneACCESS, are in-frame only. Not every clone is retained; where verified, under half of the shortfall comes from an unresolved V gene, and the cause of the rest is unknown. D and trimming were read from the DNA, whereas the V and J calls and clone size are those reported in that table. Across this sample there are 200,000 to 250,000 clones, with roughly 80% seen only once. Of the sample, around 7.7% falls within the top ten clones.

Note on this clone: This receptor's antigen is unknown. Qualities for individual bases were not recorded, and no much larger clone is one base off.

General study outcomes and caveats: Clinical and demographic metadata were provided uncurated, with the amount varying by source and participant.

The TCR sequence derives from a woman aged 70-85 years with acute or convalescent COVID-19. The source material was peripheral blood.

The DNA is as follows: TGCGCCAGCAGCTCAGGGACAGGGGGCGGAGAGACCCAGTACTTC. This is translated as CASSSGTGGGETQYF. The rearrangement joined TRBV5-1 to TRBJ2-5, with TRBD1 matching 12 junction bases. The CDR3, cysteine through phenylalanine, is 15 amino acids long. The sequence is cut down to CDR3 DNA, 45 bases in frame from base 1. After removal of 3 bases from V and 4 bases from J, the junction retains 4 bases not matched to a gene. Taken from the germline V gene, the CDR1 and CDR2 loops are SGHRS and YFSETQ. The reference TRBV5-1 and TRBJ2-5 proteins fill in what lies around the CDR3, so the full variable domain reads KAGVTQTPRYLIKTRGQQVTLSCSPISGHRSVSWYQQTPGQGLQFLFEYFSETQRNKGNFPGRFSGRQFSNSRSEMNVSTLELGDSALYLCASSSGTGGGETQYFGPGTRLLVL.